This T cell receptor (beta chain) was found in a study of control samples from healthy donors and cancer patients. Germline CDR1 MNHNS, CDR2 SASEGT. Between the trimmed V and J ends, which lost 2 bases and 2 bases, there was a span of 12 bases. CDR3 size: 15 residues. Assay: immunoSEQ multiplex PCR; the TCRdb copy retains only in-frame clones and omits some. The sample gives 85,000 to 95,000 clones, roughly 82% of which show up once; around 9.5% is in the top ten. The sequence was collected from a woman aged 55 to 70 in good health. Sequencing used blood. V and J are TRBV6-1 and TRBJ1-2; D remains ambiguous. As DNA, the CDR3 is TGTGCCAGCAGTGAACTTTTGAATACAAACTATGGCTACACCTTC. It encodes CASSELLNTNYGYTF.